Sequencing of this T cell receptor (beta chain) was carried out in a study of blood T cells in healthy people across ages. Remarks on this clonotype: One end of the junction is discordant with germline, which a read error may explain.

CDR1 and CDR2 (germline): LGHDT, YNNKEL (reference sequence). The CDR3 extends over 15 amino acids. The use of a sample-barcoded 5' primer and a J-beta primer mix characterized a second PCR of about 6 to 11 cycles. TCRdb reanalysed the 5' RACE reads using MiXCR and keeps one entry per CDR3 protein. The sample has just over 800,000 distinct CDR3 sequences; approximately 67% are singletons. This receptor was taken from a man in his thirties or forties in good health. Material: blood. This chain connects TRBV3-1 to TRBJ2-1, with 7 bases identical to TRBD1. The CDR3 DNA is TGTACCAGCAGCCGGGACAGCCTCTCCTACAATGAGCAGTTCTTC. This gives the protein CTSSRDSLSYNEQFF.